Below, one T cell receptor beta chain is given with its context. Original analysis: From reference gene primer amplification, estimates of nucleated cell counts were derived. Profiling relied on immunoSEQ multiplex PCR, and the TCRdb table lists in-frame clones only, not all of them. V and J calls and clone size are as listed in that table; D and trimming were resolved from the DNA. Among a few hundred thousand clones listed, 75% to 90% were seen once. This sample stems from a study of blood T cell repertoires in COVID-19. Study details: Nucleic acid was either cDNA or gDNA, and it came from T cells, B-cell-depleted T cells, or PBMCs.

Germline-derived CDR1 and CDR2 are LGHDT and YNNKEL (reference sequence). The V and J ends lost 4 bases and 0 bases respectively, with 10 bases between them. The CDR3 has 15 amino acids. This chain joins TRBV3-1 (or the pseudogene TRBV3-2) and TRBJ1-5; D not resolved. The sequenced material came from peripheral blood. The clonotype was recovered from a woman aged 35 to 49 who had recovered from COVID-19. The CDR3 protein is CASSPGGDSNQPQHF. The CDR3 coding sequence is TGTGCCAGCAGCCCCGGCGGGGATAGCAATCAGCCCCAGCATTTT.